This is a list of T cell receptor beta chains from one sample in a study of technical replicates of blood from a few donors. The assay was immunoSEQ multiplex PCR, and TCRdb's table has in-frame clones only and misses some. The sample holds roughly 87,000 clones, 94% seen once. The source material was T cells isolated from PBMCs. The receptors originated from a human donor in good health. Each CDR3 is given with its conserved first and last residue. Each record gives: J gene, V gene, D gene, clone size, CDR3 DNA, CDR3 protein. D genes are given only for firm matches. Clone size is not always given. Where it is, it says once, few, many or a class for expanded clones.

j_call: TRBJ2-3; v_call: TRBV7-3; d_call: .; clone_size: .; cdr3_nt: TGTGCCAGCAGCTTAAGGCAGGGGAATCGGGATACGCAGTATTTT; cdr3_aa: CASSLRQGNRDTQYF
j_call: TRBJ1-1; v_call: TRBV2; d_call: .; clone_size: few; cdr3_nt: TGTGCCAGCAGTGAAGGGAGCATGAACACTGAAGCTTTCTTT; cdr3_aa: CASSEGSMNTEAFF
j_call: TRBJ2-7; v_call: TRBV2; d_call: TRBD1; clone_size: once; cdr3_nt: TGTGCCAGCAGTGAAAGTTACAGGGGGCTTTACGAGCAGTACTTC; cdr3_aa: CASSESYRGLYEQYF
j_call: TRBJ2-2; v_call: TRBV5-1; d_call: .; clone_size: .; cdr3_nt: TGCGCCAGCAGCTTGGGGGGCTCAGACACCGGGGAGCTGTTTTTT; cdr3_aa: CASSLGGSDTGELFF
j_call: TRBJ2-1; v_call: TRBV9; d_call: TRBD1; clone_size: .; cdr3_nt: TGTGCCAGCAGCGCTACGGGACAGGCGAGTCCGCAGTTCTTC; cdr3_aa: CASSATGQASPQFF
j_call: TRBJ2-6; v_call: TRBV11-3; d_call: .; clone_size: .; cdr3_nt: TGTGCCAGCAGGCAGGGGTTTTTATCCTCTGGGGCCAACGTCCTGACTTTC; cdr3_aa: CASRQGFLSSGANVLTF
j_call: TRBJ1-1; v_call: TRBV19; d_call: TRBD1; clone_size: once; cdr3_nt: TGTGCCAGTATCGAGACAGGGTCGAACACTGAAGCTTTCTTT; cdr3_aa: CASIETGSNTEAFF
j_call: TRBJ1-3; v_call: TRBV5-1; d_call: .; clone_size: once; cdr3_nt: TGCGCCAGCAGCTTCGACGGGAGCTCTGGAAACACCATATATTTT; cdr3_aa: CASSFDGSSGNTIYF
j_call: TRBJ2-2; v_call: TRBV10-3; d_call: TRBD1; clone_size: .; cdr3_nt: TGTGCCATCAGTGATTCCAGACAGGGGGCCCACACCGGGGAGCTGTTTTTT; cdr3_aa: CAISDSRQGAHTGELFF
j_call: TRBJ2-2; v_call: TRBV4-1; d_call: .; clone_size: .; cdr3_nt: TGCGCCAGCAGCCCACACGGGACAGGAGGGGCGGGAGGGGTCACCGGGGAGCTGTTTTTT; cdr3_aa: CASSPHGTGGAGGVTGELFF
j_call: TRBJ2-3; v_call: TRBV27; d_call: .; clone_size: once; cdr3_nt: TGTGCCAGCAGTTTAAACAGGATGAGCACAGATACGCAGTATTTT; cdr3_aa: CASSLNRMSTDTQYF
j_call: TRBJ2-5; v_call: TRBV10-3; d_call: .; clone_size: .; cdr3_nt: TGTGCCATCAGTGGGGGGGAGGTCGAGGAGACCCAGTACTTC; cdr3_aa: CAISGGEVEETQYF
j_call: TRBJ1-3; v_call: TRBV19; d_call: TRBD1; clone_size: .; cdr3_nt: TGTGCCAGTAGCCTTAATCCGGGACAGGGGACCTCTGGAAACACCATATATTTT; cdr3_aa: CASSLNPGQGTSGNTIYF
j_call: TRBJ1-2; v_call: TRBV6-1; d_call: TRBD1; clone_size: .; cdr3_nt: TGTGCCAGCGGGGAGCTACAGGGGGTGGGCGGCTACACCTTC; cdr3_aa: CASGELQGVGGYTF
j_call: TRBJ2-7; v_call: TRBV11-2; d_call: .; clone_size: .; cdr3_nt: TGTGCCAGCAGCTTAGTTTTCTGGGGAGAGTACGAGCAGTACTTC; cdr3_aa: CASSLVFWGEYEQYF
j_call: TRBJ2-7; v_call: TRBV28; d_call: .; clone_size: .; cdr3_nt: TGTGCCAGCAGAACATCTAGGCAGAGATTCTACGAGCAGTACTTC; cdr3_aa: CASRTSRQRFYEQYF
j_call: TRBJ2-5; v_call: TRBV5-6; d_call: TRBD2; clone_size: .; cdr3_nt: TGTGCCAGCAGCCACCTGACTAGCGGGGGGACGGGCGAGACCCAGTACTTC; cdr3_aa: CASSHLTSGGTGETQYF
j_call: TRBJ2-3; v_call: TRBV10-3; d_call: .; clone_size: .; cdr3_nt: TGTGCCATCAGCCTACAGGTCCAAATGGATACGCAGTATTTT; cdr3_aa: CAISLQVQMDTQYF
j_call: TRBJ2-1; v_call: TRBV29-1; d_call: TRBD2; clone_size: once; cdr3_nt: TGCAGCGTGGGGCTAGCGGGAGTGACCTACAATGAGCAGTTCTTC; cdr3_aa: CSVGLAGVTYNEQFF
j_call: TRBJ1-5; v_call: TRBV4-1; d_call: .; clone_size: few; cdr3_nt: TGCGCCAGCAGCCAAGATCGGGGGAATCAGCCCCAGCATTTT; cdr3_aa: CASSQDRGNQPQHF
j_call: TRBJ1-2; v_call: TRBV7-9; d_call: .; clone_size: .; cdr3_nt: TGTGCCAGCAGCTCCCTGACAGTTAACTATGGCTACACCTTC; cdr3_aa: CASSSLTVNYGYTF
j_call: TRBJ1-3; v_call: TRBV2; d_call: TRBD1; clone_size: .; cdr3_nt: TGTGCCAGCAGTGAATTAGGACAGGGAATAAACACCATATATTTT; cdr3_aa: CASSELGQGINTIYF
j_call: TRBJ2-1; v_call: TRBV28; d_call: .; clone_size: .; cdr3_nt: TGTGCCAGCAGCCCGGTGAGCGCCCCTTCCTACAATGAGCAGTTCTTC; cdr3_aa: CASSPVSAPSYNEQFF
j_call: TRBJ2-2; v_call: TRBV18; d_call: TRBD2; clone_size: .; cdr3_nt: TGTGCCAGCTCCCAGCTGGAGGGACTAGGGAACTCTGACGGGGAGCTGTTTTTT; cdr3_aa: CASSQLEGLGNSDGELFF
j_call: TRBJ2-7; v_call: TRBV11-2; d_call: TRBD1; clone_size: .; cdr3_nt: TGTGCCAGCAGCGGAAGGCAGGGGGCAGCCGAGCAGTACTTC; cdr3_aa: CASSGRQGAAEQYF
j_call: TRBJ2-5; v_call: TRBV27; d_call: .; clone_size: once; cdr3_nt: TGTGCCAGCATGGAGAACCCTACGGAGACCCAGTACTTC; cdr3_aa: CASMENPTETQYF
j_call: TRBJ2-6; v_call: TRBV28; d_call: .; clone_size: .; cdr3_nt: TGTGCCAGCAGTACTCCAGGGGCCGGGGCCAACGTCCTGACTTTC; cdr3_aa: CASSTPGAGANVLTF
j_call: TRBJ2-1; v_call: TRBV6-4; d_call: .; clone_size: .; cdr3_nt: TGTGCCAGCGCGCGGGGGCTCGCCTCCTACAATGAGCAGTTCTTC; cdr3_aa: CASARGLASYNEQFF
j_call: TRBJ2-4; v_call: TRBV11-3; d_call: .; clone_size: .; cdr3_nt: TGTGCCAGCAGCTTAGATCCAGGGGCCATTCAGTACTTC; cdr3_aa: CASSLDPGAIQYF
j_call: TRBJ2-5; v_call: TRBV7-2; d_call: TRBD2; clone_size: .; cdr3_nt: TGTGCCAGCAGCTTAAAAGGGACTAGCGGGGGAAATGTAGGGACCCAGTACTTC; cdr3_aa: CASSLKGTSGGNVGTQYF
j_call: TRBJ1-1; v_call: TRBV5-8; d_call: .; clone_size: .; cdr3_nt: TGTGCCAGCAGTTTGCACAGCTACTTGAACACTGAAGCTTTCTTT; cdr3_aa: CASSLHSYLNTEAFF
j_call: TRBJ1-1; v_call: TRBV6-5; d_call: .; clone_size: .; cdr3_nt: TGTGCCAGCAGTTATTTCTCAGGGTATTTGAACACTGAAGCTTTCTTT; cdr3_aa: CASSYFSGYLNTEAFF
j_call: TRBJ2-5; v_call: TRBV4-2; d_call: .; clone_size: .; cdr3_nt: TGTGCCAGCAGCCAGGCCCGGGGTCACGCGGCGACCCAGTACTTC; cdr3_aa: CASSQARGHAATQYF
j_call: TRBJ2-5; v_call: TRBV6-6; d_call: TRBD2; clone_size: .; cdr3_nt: TGTGCCAGCAGCCATCCCGCTAGCGGTTGGGAGACCCAGTACTTC; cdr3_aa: CASSHPASGWETQYF
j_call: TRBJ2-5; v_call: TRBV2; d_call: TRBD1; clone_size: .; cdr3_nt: TGTGCCAGCAGTACGGGACAGTACCATCAAGAGACCCAGTACTTC; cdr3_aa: CASSTGQYHQETQYF
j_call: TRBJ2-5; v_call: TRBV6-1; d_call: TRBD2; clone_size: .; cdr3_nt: TGTGCCAGCAGTCATCCAGACAGCGGGGGTAACCAGTACTTC; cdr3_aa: CASSHPDSGGNQYF
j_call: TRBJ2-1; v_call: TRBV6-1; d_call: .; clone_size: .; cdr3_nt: TGTGCCAGCACGATAGAGTCCTACAATGAGCAGTTCTTC; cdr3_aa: CASTIESYNEQFF
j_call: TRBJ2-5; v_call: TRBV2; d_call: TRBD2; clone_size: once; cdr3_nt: TGTGCCAGCGGGGAGATCCGAGCGGGGTTACAAGAGACCCAGTACTTC; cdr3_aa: CASGEIRAGLQETQYF
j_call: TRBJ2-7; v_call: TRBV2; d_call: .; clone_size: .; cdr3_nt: TGTGCCAGCAGTGAAAATAACGAGCAGTACTTC; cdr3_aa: CASSENNEQYF
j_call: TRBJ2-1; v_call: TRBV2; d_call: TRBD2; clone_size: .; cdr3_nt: TGTGCCAGCGGGCAGCGGGGGGGCCTCAATGAGCAGTTCTTC; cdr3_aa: CASGQRGGLNEQFF
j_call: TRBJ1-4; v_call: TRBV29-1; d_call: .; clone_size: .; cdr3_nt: TGCAGCGGACAGGCCACCCGGGGTGAAAAACTGTTTTTT; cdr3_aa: CSGQATRGEKLFF